The clone carrying this T cell receptor beta chain came up many times. The data belong to a study of blood T cells in healthy people across ages. This CDR3 region has 12 residues. The germline V gene encodes CDR1 SNHLY and CDR2 FYNNEI. Trimming shortened V by 4 bases and J by 8 bases, and 11 bases separated the two germline ends. A J-beta primer mix and a sample-barcoded 5' primer were used in a second PCR of roughly 6 to 11 cycles. Using its own MiXCR run on the 5' RACE reads, TCRdb lists one record per CDR3 protein. The sample yields hundreds of thousands of distinct CDR3 sequences, around a fifth seen once.

The source is a man between 65 and 85 years old in good health. The gene calls are TRBV2 and TRBJ1-2, with a tentative D call TRBD1 (5 bases). Sequenced sample: blood. DNA for the CDR3: TGTGCCAGCAGTGGGGACCGAGTGGGCTACACCTTC. Translating it yields CASSGDRVGYTF.